This T cell receptor (beta chain) stems from a study of blood T cell repertoires in COVID-19. In the study's own analysis: Reference gene primer amplification gave nucleated cell count estimates. Produced via immunoSEQ multiplex PCR; TCRdb's table is partial and in-frame only. V and J calls and clone size are those listed in that table; D and trimming were worked out from the DNA. This table holds about 150,000 clones, approximately 79% found once. Assignments of participants to cohorts depended upon their own reported clinical history. The study counted Cohort 3 donors as recovered given two negative PCRs, clearance, or symptom resolution. This TCR derives from a man aged 45-65 years who had recovered from COVID-19. The specimen was PBMCs or T cells enriched from blood (not recorded which).

CDR3 amino acids: CASSHRSGQGGTEAFF. The CDR3 bases are TGTGCCAGCAGCCACCGTTCCGGACAGGGCGGCACTGAAGCTTTCTTT. The chain has TRBV14 and TRBJ1-1, with 8 bases that match TRBD1. The CDR3 spans 16 residues. Germline CDR1 reads SGHDN; CDR2 reads FVKESK. After removal of 3 bases from V and 4 bases from J, the junction contained 10 bases not matched to a gene.